This T cell receptor beta chain was documented in a study of patients and donors after allogeneic stem cell transplantation. In germline, CDR1 is MDHEN, CDR2 SYDVKM. After removal of 4 bases from V and 0 bases from J, the junction contained 5 bases not matched to a gene. This CDR3 contains 15 residues. TCRdb reprocessed the RT-PCR reads with MiXCR, giving one entry per CDR3 protein. This table has some 960,000 distinct CDR3 sequences, roughly 18% appearing once. J is TRBJ2-7 and V is TRBV28, with 8 bases lining up with TRBD1. The sequenced sample was blood, either unsorted or a sorted T cell fraction (not recorded which). The sequence was obtained from a human donor who was either an allogeneic HSCT recipient or a stem cell or donor lymphocyte infusion donor (not recorded which). It is not recorded whose cells these are; they may come from a transplant donor. CDR3 sequence reads: CASSSRGLSSYEQYF. CDR3 nucleotides: TGTGCCAGCAGTTCCAGGGGGCTGAGCTCCTACGAGCAGTACTTC.